A selection of T cell receptor beta chains follows, all from one sample in a study of T cell repertoires in cytomegalovirus infection. Their target antigens are unknown. TCRdb used MiXCR to reprocess the reads, holding one entry per CDR3 protein. The sample yields a few hundred thousand distinct CDR3 sequences, around 20% seen once. The sample here was cultured PBMCs, taken from culture after CMV antigen stimulation. Receptor source: a human donor in good health (CMV status not recorded). Some clones in this sample may be carry-over from other donors' samples. Each CDR3 is given with its conserved first and last residue. A D gene is named only where the DNA matches it firmly. Clone size appears in some rows only: once, few, many, or a class for an expanded clone.

CDR3nt: TGTGCCACTACCCGGGATAGCGGGACTAGTTCCTACAATGAGCAGTTCTTC
CDR3aa: CATTRDSGTSSYNEQFF
d_gene: TRBD2
v_gene: TRBV6-2/TRBV6-3
j_gene: TRBJ2-1
abundance: few

CDR3nt: TGTGCCAGCAGCAAGGGACAGGAGGCGGACACCATATATTTT
CDR3aa: CASSKGQEADTIYF
d_gene: TRBD1
v_gene: TRBV5-8
j_gene: TRBJ1-3
abundance: many

CDR3nt: TGTGCCAGCAGCGTAGATCCCGAGGGCTATGGCTACACCTTC
CDR3aa: CASSVDPEGYGYTF
d_gene: NA
v_gene: TRBV9
j_gene: TRBJ1-2
abundance: many

CDR3nt: TGTGCCAGCAGCACGCGACTAGCGGGAGGGAGGCATGAGCAGTTCTTC
CDR3aa: CASSTRLAGGRHEQFF
d_gene: TRBD2
v_gene: TRBV7-8
j_gene: TRBJ2-1
abundance: many

CDR3nt: TGTGCCAGCAGCTTGACTCTCCAGGGCGGGGAGCTGTTTTTT
CDR3aa: CASSLTLQGGELFF
d_gene: NA
v_gene: TRBV7-2
j_gene: TRBJ2-2
abundance: many

CDR3nt: TGCGCCAGCAGCGTAAGGAATTCAGCTTTCTTT
CDR3aa: CASSVRNSAFF
d_gene: NA
v_gene: TRBV4-1
j_gene: TRBJ1-1
abundance: NA

CDR3nt: TGTGCCAGCAGTTCCGACTGGGAGACCCAGTACTTC
CDR3aa: CASSSDWETQYF
d_gene: NA
v_gene: TRBV6-2/TRBV6-3
j_gene: TRBJ2-5
abundance: few

CDR3nt: TGTGCCAGCAGGAACCGGGAGAGCCCCGGGGAGCTGTTTTTT
CDR3aa: CASRNRESPGELFF
d_gene: NA
v_gene: TRBV12-3/TRBV12-4
j_gene: TRBJ2-2
abundance: few

CDR3nt: TGCGCCAGCAGCCCATTAACAGATAGAACCTACGAGCAGTACTTC
CDR3aa: CASSPLTDRTYEQYF
d_gene: NA
v_gene: TRBV5-1
j_gene: TRBJ2-7
abundance: NA

CDR3nt: TGTGCCAGCAGTTACTCGGGGGGGACAGGGGATCCCGAGCAGTACTTC
CDR3aa: CASSYSGGTGDPEQYF
d_gene: TRBD1
v_gene: TRBV6-5
j_gene: TRBJ2-7
abundance: few

CDR3nt: TGCGCCAGCAGCCAAGGGACCGAGCGAGACAATGAGCAGTTCTTC
CDR3aa: CASSQGTERDNEQFF
d_gene: NA
v_gene: TRBV4-3
j_gene: TRBJ2-1
abundance: NA

CDR3nt: TGTGCCAGCAGTGAAAGGAAAACCGAGCATTTT
CDR3aa: CASSERKTEHF
d_gene: NA
v_gene: TRBV6-1
j_gene: TRBJ1-5
abundance: NA

CDR3nt: TGTGCCAGCAGCTTAGACGCTGGACAGGGGTTTGATGAGCAGTTCTTC
CDR3aa: CASSLDAGQGFDEQFF
d_gene: TRBD1
v_gene: TRBV7-6
j_gene: TRBJ2-1
abundance: few

CDR3nt: TGTGCCAGCAGCTTCGCTAGCGGGAGGGCCAACGCCTACGAGCAGTACTTC
CDR3aa: CASSFASGRANAYEQYF
d_gene: TRBD2
v_gene: TRBV7-9
j_gene: TRBJ2-7
abundance: many

CDR3nt: TGTGCCAGCAGTTGGGGGACAGGGAGAGGAAACACCATATATTTT
CDR3aa: CASSWGTGRGNTIYF
d_gene: TRBD1
v_gene: TRBV28
j_gene: TRBJ1-3
abundance: NA

CDR3nt: TGTGCCAGCAGCGGTAGCGGGCGAGATACGCAGTATTTT
CDR3aa: CASSGSGRDTQYF
d_gene: TRBD2
v_gene: TRBV12-3/TRBV12-4
j_gene: TRBJ2-3
abundance: NA

CDR3nt: TGCAGTGCTAGAGATCTGGGGGGAGGCGGAGATACGCAGTATTTT
CDR3aa: CSARDLGGGGDTQYF
d_gene: NA
v_gene: TRBV20-1
j_gene: TRBJ2-3
abundance: NA

CDR3nt: TGTGCCAGCAGTTTAGCTGCTGGGGGGAGTGTGGCCAAAAACATTCAGTACTTC
CDR3aa: CASSLAAGGSVAKNIQYF
d_gene: NA
v_gene: TRBV12-3/TRBV12-4
j_gene: TRBJ2-4
abundance: many

CDR3nt: TGTGCCAGCAGCACGACTAGCGGGGCTTACAATGAGCAGTTCTTC
CDR3aa: CASSTTSGAYNEQFF
d_gene: TRBD2
v_gene: TRBV5-4
j_gene: TRBJ2-1
abundance: NA

CDR3nt: TGTGCCAGCAGTCCAACCAAACTAGACGGTACGCAGTATTTT
CDR3aa: CASSPTKLDGTQYF
d_gene: NA
v_gene: TRBV7-9
j_gene: TRBJ2-3
abundance: NA

CDR3nt: TGCGCCAGCAGCCAAGATTCCTCGCGGGCGAACTCCTACAATGAGCAGTTCTTC
CDR3aa: CASSQDSSRANSYNEQFF
d_gene: NA
v_gene: TRBV4-1
j_gene: TRBJ2-1
abundance: NA

CDR3nt: TGTGCCAGCAGTTTTTACTTCCGGGGGTCAGCCAAAAACATTCAGTACTTC
CDR3aa: CASSFYFRGSAKNIQYF
d_gene: NA
v_gene: TRBV28
j_gene: TRBJ2-4
abundance: many

CDR3nt: TGTGCCACCGGGTCTAAGGGACGACCCTACAATGAGCAGTTCTTC
CDR3aa: CATGSKGRPYNEQFF
d_gene: NA
v_gene: TRBV24-1
j_gene: TRBJ2-1
abundance: NA

CDR3nt: TGTGCCAGCACGCTCCTGGGGACTAACCTTCGTGGGGGCGAGCAGTACTTC
CDR3aa: CASTLLGTNLRGGEQYF
d_gene: TRBD2
v_gene: TRBV6-2/TRBV6-3
j_gene: TRBJ2-7
abundance: NA

CDR3nt: TGTGCCAGCAGTTTTAGGGGGACTAGCTTTCTAGGATTAGCCAAAAACATTCAGTACTTC
CDR3aa: CASSFRGTSFLGLAKNIQYF
d_gene: TRBD2
v_gene: TRBV12-3/TRBV12-4
j_gene: TRBJ2-4
abundance: NA

CDR3nt: TGTGCCAGCAGCGCGACAGGGAACTATGGCTACACCTTC
CDR3aa: CASSATGNYGYTF
d_gene: TRBD1
v_gene: TRBV6-2/TRBV6-3
j_gene: TRBJ1-2
abundance: many

CDR3nt: TGTGCCAGCAGCGCGGGACAGGGGGTGAATAGCAATCAGCCCCAGCATTTT
CDR3aa: CASSAGQGVNSNQPQHF
d_gene: TRBD1
v_gene: TRBV7-9
j_gene: TRBJ1-5
abundance: many

CDR3nt: TGTGCCAGCAGCCAGCTAAGCGGTTGGGAGGATGAGCAGTTCTTC
CDR3aa: CASSQLSGWEDEQFF
d_gene: NA
v_gene: TRBV14
j_gene: TRBJ2-1
abundance: NA

CDR3nt: TGTGCCAGCAGCTCAGGACAGGGGTATACTGAAGCTTTCTTT
CDR3aa: CASSSGQGYTEAFF
d_gene: TRBD1
v_gene: TRBV7-2
j_gene: TRBJ1-1
abundance: many

CDR3nt: TGTGCCAGCAGTTTATCGGACACAAGGCTCTCTGGAAACACCATATATTTT
CDR3aa: CASSLSDTRLSGNTIYF
d_gene: NA
v_gene: TRBV12-3/TRBV12-4
j_gene: TRBJ1-3
abundance: NA

CDR3nt: TGTGCCAGCAGTGTCGCGGGAAACTCCTACGAGCAGTACTTC
CDR3aa: CASSVAGNSYEQYF
d_gene: NA
v_gene: TRBV7-9
j_gene: TRBJ2-7
abundance: many

CDR3nt: TGTGCCAGCGTTAGGGACAATTCAGGGGATCAGCCCCAGCATTTT
CDR3aa: CASVRDNSGDQPQHF
d_gene: NA
v_gene: TRBV7-2
j_gene: TRBJ1-5
abundance: many

CDR3nt: TGCGCCAGCAGTGAGTCGGGGTGGGAGGTCGATGAGCAGTTCTTC
CDR3aa: CASSESGWEVDEQFF
d_gene: NA
v_gene: TRBV10-1
j_gene: TRBJ2-1
abundance: many

CDR3nt: TGTGCCAGCAGCTTAGCACAGGGCGACAGGGAGACCCAGTACTTC
CDR3aa: CASSLAQGDRETQYF
d_gene: NA
v_gene: TRBV7-9
j_gene: TRBJ2-5
abundance: few

CDR3nt: TGCGCCAGCAGCCCCCCGGGTGATACGCAGTATTTT
CDR3aa: CASSPPGDTQYF
d_gene: NA
v_gene: TRBV5-1
j_gene: TRBJ2-3
abundance: few

CDR3nt: TGTGCCATATCATGGAGCCCGAAGGTCAATGAGCAGTTCTTC
CDR3aa: CAISWSPKVNEQFF
d_gene: NA
v_gene: TRBV6-1
j_gene: TRBJ2-1
abundance: NA

CDR3nt: TGTGCCATCGGACCGGGACGCAGGAACACTGAAGCTTTCTTT
CDR3aa: CAIGPGRRNTEAFF
d_gene: NA
v_gene: TRBV10-3
j_gene: TRBJ1-1
abundance: many

CDR3nt: TGTGCCAGCAGTTTCAGGACTCTCCTCTCCTACGAGCAGTACTTC
CDR3aa: CASSFRTLLSYEQYF
d_gene: NA
v_gene: TRBV12-3/TRBV12-4
j_gene: TRBJ2-7
abundance: many

CDR3nt: TGTGCCAGCAGTTACTCGAAATTTACTCAAACCAACTTCGAGCCCAATGAGCAGTTCTTC
CDR3aa: CASSYSKFTQTNFEPNEQFF
d_gene: NA
v_gene: TRBV6-2/TRBV6-3
j_gene: TRBJ2-1
abundance: NA

CDR3nt: TGTGCCAGCAGTTACGGGGTAGCGGGAGCATACCCTTACAATGAGCAGTTCTTC
CDR3aa: CASSYGVAGAYPYNEQFF
d_gene: TRBD2
v_gene: TRBV6-6
j_gene: TRBJ2-1
abundance: few

CDR3nt: TGTGCCAGCAGCTACACGACAGGGATAGGAAACACCATATATTTT
CDR3aa: CASSYTTGIGNTIYF
d_gene: TRBD1
v_gene: TRBV7-9
j_gene: TRBJ1-3
abundance: few

CDR3nt: TGTGCCAGCAGTCTTCTAGCGGGAGGGCTGGCGAATGAGCAGTTCTTC
CDR3aa: CASSLLAGGLANEQFF
d_gene: TRBD2
v_gene: TRBV12-3/TRBV12-4
j_gene: TRBJ2-1
abundance: few

CDR3nt: TGTGCCAGCAGCTTCGGCCCACAGAACACTGAAGCTTTCTTT
CDR3aa: CASSFGPQNTEAFF
d_gene: NA
v_gene: TRBV11-3
j_gene: TRBJ1-1
abundance: few

CDR3nt: TGTGCCAGCAGCTCCCTGGAGAGTCCTAGCACAGATACGCAGTATTTT
CDR3aa: CASSSLESPSTDTQYF
d_gene: NA
v_gene: TRBV7-6
j_gene: TRBJ2-3
abundance: NA

CDR3nt: TGTGCCAGCAGCTTAGTCGGCGGCAGGCTCTACGAGCAGTACTTC
CDR3aa: CASSLVGGRLYEQYF
d_gene: NA
v_gene: TRBV7-9
j_gene: TRBJ2-7
abundance: few

CDR3nt: TGTGCCAGCAGACAACAGCCCTCAGGTAGCGGCTCACCCCTCCACTTT
CDR3aa: CASRQQPSGSGSPLHF
d_gene: NA
v_gene: TRBV12-3/TRBV12-4
j_gene: TRBJ1-6
abundance: few

CDR3nt: TGTGCCAGCAGCGTAGTAGGGGGAGAGACCCAGTACTTC
CDR3aa: CASSVVGGETQYF
d_gene: NA
v_gene: TRBV9
j_gene: TRBJ2-5
abundance: NA

CDR3nt: TGTGCCAGTAGTATAGCCCCAGCCGGGAGTCGCGACAATGAGCAGTTCTTC
CDR3aa: CASSIAPAGSRDNEQFF
d_gene: NA
v_gene: TRBV19
j_gene: TRBJ2-1
abundance: NA

CDR3nt: TGCAGTGCTAGAGTGGCTAGCAGCTCTGCTACGCAGTATTTT
CDR3aa: CSARVASSSATQYF
d_gene: NA
v_gene: TRBV20-1
j_gene: TRBJ2-3
abundance: many

CDR3nt: TGTGCCAGCAGCCAAGACAGCGGGATGAGGTCCGGGGAGCTGTTTTTT
CDR3aa: CASSQDSGMRSGELFF
d_gene: TRBD2
v_gene: TRBV3-1
j_gene: TRBJ2-2
abundance: NA

CDR3nt: TGTGCCGGCGAGAGGGTCCACACTGAAGCTTTCTTT
CDR3aa: CAGERVHTEAFF
d_gene: NA
v_gene: TRBV12-3/TRBV12-4
j_gene: TRBJ1-1
abundance: few

CDR3nt: TGTGCCAGCAGCCTAGCGGAGACCCAAGAGACCCAGTACTTC
CDR3aa: CASSLAETQETQYF
d_gene: TRBD2
v_gene: TRBV11-2
j_gene: TRBJ2-5
abundance: NA

CDR3nt: TGTGCCAGCAGTTTGGGTAGCGGGGGGAACTCCTACAATGAGCAGTTCTTC
CDR3aa: CASSLGSGGNSYNEQFF
d_gene: TRBD2
v_gene: TRBV12-3/TRBV12-4
j_gene: TRBJ2-1
abundance: many

CDR3nt: TGTGCCATGAGTCGAGACCAGCTATTGAACACTGAAGCTTTCTTT
CDR3aa: CAMSRDQLLNTEAFF
d_gene: NA
v_gene: TRBV10-3
j_gene: TRBJ1-1
abundance: NA

CDR3nt: TGTGCCAGCCTTTTCTGGGGGGAAGAGACCCAGTACTTC
CDR3aa: CASLFWGEETQYF
d_gene: NA
v_gene: TRBV7-6
j_gene: TRBJ2-5
abundance: NA